The clone carrying this T cell receptor beta chain was detected a few times. The sample belongs to a study of beta chain features in type 1 diabetes. The isolated RNA, all of it, was reverse transcribed, so expressed TCRB transcripts were what got sequenced. Repertoires were generated with immunoSEQ multiplex PCR, while TCRdb's copy carries only in-frame clones and drops some. Among some 200,000 clones, 11% were seen once, and the ten largest hold approximately 1.5%. Germline-derived CDR1 and CDR2 are ENHRY and SYGVKD. This CDR3 is 13 amino acids long. The germline V and J ends were trimmed by 0 bases and 3 bases, with 5 bases remaining between them.

This clonotype was sampled from a young man in good health. The rearrangement uses TRBV10-3 and TRBJ1-1; D remains ambiguous. The sample taken for sequencing was central memory CD4+ T cells from blood. The CDR3 nucleotides read TGTGCCATCAGTGAGTCTCGGGACACTGAAGCTTTCTTT. Protein sequence: CAISESRDTEAFF.